This is a list of T cell receptor beta chains from one sample in a study of early T cells in non-severe SARS-CoV-2 infection. TCRdb used MiXCR to reprocess the 5' RACE reads, holding one entry per CDR3 protein. The table has tens of thousands of distinct CDR3 sequences, 4.5% seen once. Sequencing was carried out using whole blood. These receptor sequences come from an adult who was a healthcare worker with PCR-confirmed SARS-CoV-2 infection or an uninfected control (not recorded which). Each CDR3 is given with its conserved first and last residue. The D gene is left open where the match is weak. Not every row has a clone size; where given, it reads once, few, many or a size class.

.	many	TRBV29-1	TRBJ2-7	TGCAGCGTTAAAGGTCGATATACCTACGAGCAGTACTTC	CSVKGRYTYEQYF
.	many	TRBV7-2	TRBJ1-4	TGTGCCAGCAGCTTAGGGGGGGGCGCAGGTGAAAAACTGTTTTTT	CASSLGGGAGEKLFF
.	.	TRBV5-1	TRBJ2-5	TGCGCCAGCAGCTTGGGGAGCGCGGAGACCCAGTACTTC	CASSLGSAETQYF
.	many	TRBV7-2	TRBJ2-3	TGTGCCGGCGGTCAAACGTCAGGGGATCATACGCAGTATTTT	CAGGQTSGDHTQYF
.	.	TRBV7-9	TRBJ1-4	TGTGCCAGCAGTGGAAGAGGTCTGCCGTCTAATGAAAAACTGTTTTTT	CASSGRGLPSNEKLFF
.	many	TRBV5-6	TRBJ1-5	TGTGCCAGCGCCCGGGCGGAGGAGCCCCAGCATTTT	CASARAEEPQHF
.	.	TRBV7-9	TRBJ2-7	TGTGCCAGCAGCTTTACAGAGCAGGGCGGCGAGCAGTACTTC	CASSFTEQGGEQYF
TRBD1	medium-sized	TRBV5-1	TRBJ1-2	TGCGCCAGCAGCTTGGTTGGGACAGGAGATATAACATTTTATGGCTACACCTTC	CASSLVGTGDITFYGYTF
.	few	TRBV20-1	TRBJ1-1	TGCAGTGCTAGCCCGGGGGCGAACACTGAAGCTTTCTTT	CSASPGANTEAFF
.	many	TRBV4-3	TRBJ2-6	TGCGCCAGCAGCCAAGAGCGGGGCTCTGGGGCCAACGTCCTGACTTTC	CASSQERGSGANVLTF
.	.	TRBV29-1	TRBJ2-3	TGCAGCGTTGAAGAAGGGGTCGGGACAGATACGCAGTATTTT	CSVEEGVGTDTQYF
TRBD2	many	TRBV6-4	TRBJ2-1	TGTGCCAGCAGTGACACTAGCGGGGGGCCAGAGGAGCAGTTCTTC	CASSDTSGGPEEQFF
.	many	TRBV11-2	TRBJ1-5	TGTGCCAGCAGCTTAAGTGGGGATCAGCCCCAGCATTTT	CASSLSGDQPQHF
.	many	TRBV7-2	TRBJ1-6	TGTGCCAGCAGCTTAGACCCAGCCGCCTATAATTCACCCCTCCACTTT	CASSLDPAAYNSPLHF
.	many	TRBV10-3	TRBJ2-3	TGTGCCATCAGGGGGCCCGGCACAGATACGCAGTATTTT	CAIRGPGTDTQYF
TRBD2	many	TRBV9	TRBJ2-3	TGTGCCAGCAATCTAGGAGCGGGGGCAGATACGCAGTATTTT	CASNLGAGADTQYF
.	many	TRBV3-1	TRBJ2-5	TGTGCCAGCAGCCAAGATACCGTCGTTGTGACCCAGTACTTC	CASSQDTVVVTQYF
.	many	TRBV2	TRBJ2-3	TGTGCCAGCAGCACTTCCAGGGGAGATACGCAGTATTTT	CASSTSRGDTQYF
TRBD1	many	TRBV5-1	TRBJ2-7	TGCGCCAGCAGCTTGGCCGGGACAGGGGGTTACGAGCAGTACTTC	CASSLAGTGGYEQYF
.	few	TRBV11-2	TRBJ2-6	TGTGCCAGCAGCCGGACTCCCGGGGCCAACGTCCTGACTTTC	CASSRTPGANVLTF